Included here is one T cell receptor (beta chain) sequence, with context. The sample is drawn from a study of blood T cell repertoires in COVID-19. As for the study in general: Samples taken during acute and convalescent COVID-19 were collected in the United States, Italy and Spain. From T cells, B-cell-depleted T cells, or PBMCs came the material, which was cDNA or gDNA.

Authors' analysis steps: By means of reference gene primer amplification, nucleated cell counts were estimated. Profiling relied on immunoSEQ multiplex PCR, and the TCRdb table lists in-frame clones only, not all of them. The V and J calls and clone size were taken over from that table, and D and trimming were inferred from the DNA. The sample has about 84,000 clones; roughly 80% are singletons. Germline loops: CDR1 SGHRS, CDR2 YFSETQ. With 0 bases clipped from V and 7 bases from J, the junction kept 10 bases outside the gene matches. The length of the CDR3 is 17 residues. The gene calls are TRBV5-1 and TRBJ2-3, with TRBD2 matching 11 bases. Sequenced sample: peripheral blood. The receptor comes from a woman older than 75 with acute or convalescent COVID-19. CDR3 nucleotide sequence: TGCGCCAGCAGCTTGGCCGTGTCTAGCGGGGGGACGAATACGCAGTATTTT. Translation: CASSLAVSSGGTNTQYF.